This T cell receptor (beta chain) derives from a study of cytomegalovirus exposure and HLA in healthy donors. Study-wide findings and caveats: In a later analysis, at a false discovery rate of 0.05, over 15,000 TCR beta sequences matched HLA alleles. Serostatus for CMV was the only available immune exposure information.

The PCR had 60 Vbeta and 13 Jbeta primers. Here immunoSEQ multiplex PCR was the method, and the copy in TCRdb shows in-frame clones only, minus some. The table lists roughly 110,000 clones, roughly 80% of them singletons. In this sample, this clone turned up once. Its antigen is unknown. The CDR3 runs 16 residues. Germline lookup yields CDR1 GTSNPN and CDR2 SVGIG (reference sequence). The chain links TRBV30 to TRBJ2-5, with 9 bases aligning to TRBD1. With the DNA end fitting TRBJ2-7 better, the J assignment may be wrong. This receptor was identified in a middle-aged man in good health and CMV-seronegative. Sample: PBMCs. In DNA form, the CDR3 reads TGTGCCTGGAGTGCTCCCAGGACAGGGGCGATCTACGAGCAGTACTTC. Translated: CAWSAPRTGAIYEQYF.